A selection of T cell receptor beta chains follows, all from one sample in a study of T-cell memory formation after mild COVID-19. TCRdb redid the calling of the 5' RACE reads with MiXCR, one entry per CDR3 protein. In the table there are approximately 100,000 distinct CDR3 sequences, roughly 11% of which are singletons. The sample was PBMCs or a T cell subset sorted from them (not recorded which). The receptors come from a man in his late teens or twenties who had mild COVID-19 (a few samples of this study predate the infection). Cell type and time point are not known. Each CDR3 is given with its conserved first and last residue. The D gene is left open where the match is weak. Rows give clone size only sometimes, using once, few, many, or a class for an expanded clone.

j_call v_call d_call clone_size cdr3_nt cdr3_aa
TRBJ2-5 TRBV4-1 - - TGCGCCAGCAGCCCCGCAGGGAGAGAGACCCAGTACTTC CASSPAGRETQYF
TRBJ2-3 TRBV5-6 - - TGTGCCAGCAGCTTGCTGTCTAGCGGCACAGATACGCAGTATTTT CASSLLSSGTDTQYF
TRBJ2-4 TRBV27 - - TGTGCCAGCAGTTTATCGAGGCGGGATAACATTCAGTACTTC CASSLSRRDNIQYF
TRBJ1-3 TRBV5-6 - few TGTGCCAGCAGCGCTTTCGGGGGCCCTGGAAACACCATATATTTT CASSAFGGPGNTIYF
TRBJ2-7 TRBV29-1 TRBD1 - TGCAGCGTTGAAATAAAGGGGACAGATTACGAGCAGTACTTC CSVEIKGTDYEQYF
TRBJ2-3 TRBV5-5 - few TGTGCCAGCAGCTCCACCCGGTGGGGGGGGCTCTTCACAGATACGCAGTATTTT CASSSTRWGGLFTDTQYF
TRBJ2-5 TRBV7-2 - - TGTGCCAGCAGCTATGGAGGGGAAGAGACCCAGTACTTC CASSYGGEETQYF
TRBJ1-5 TRBV9 - many TGTGCCAGCAGCGGCCTTTCCGAGGGCAATCAGCCCCAGCATTTT CASSGLSEGNQPQHF
TRBJ2-7 TRBV29-1 TRBD1 - TGCAGCGTTGAGTGGACAGGGCCCTCTTCCTACGAGCAGTACTTC CSVEWTGPSSYEQYF
TRBJ2-5 TRBV9 - - TGTGCCAGCAGTCCCGGGACCACGGAGACCCAGTACTTC CASSPGTTETQYF
TRBJ2-5 TRBV7-9 - - TGTGCCAGCAGCCCTCCGCGGGGCTTGGGTGAGACCCAGTACTTC CASSPPRGLGETQYF
TRBJ2-7 TRBV4-1 TRBD2 - TGCGCCAGCAGCCATGCGGGGGTTAACGAGCAGTACTTC CASSHAGVNEQYF
TRBJ2-7 TRBV4-2 TRBD2 - TGTGCCAGCAGCCAAGGGTTAGCGGGGAACGAGCAGTACTTC CASSQGLAGNEQYF
TRBJ1-2 TRBV7-9 - few TGTGCCAGCTCCGAGGATGGCTACACCTTC CASSEDGYTF
TRBJ2-5 TRBV21-1 - - TGTGCCAGCAGCAACAGGTCAGAGACCCAGTACTTC CASSNRSETQYF
TRBJ2-3 TRBV19 - - TGTGCCAGTAGTATTCGGGGGGCTCGTGGGGATACGCAGTATTTT CASSIRGARGDTQYF
TRBJ2-7 TRBV6-6 - - TGTGCCAGTGAGGGTGCTTACGAGCAGTACTTC CASEGAYEQYF
TRBJ2-1 TRBV6-6 - - TGTGCCAGCAGTTACTCGAACAGTAACAATGAGCAGTTCTTC CASSYSNSNNEQFF
TRBJ2-2 TRBV4-1 - few TGCGCCAGCAGCCAAGAGCCAGGGCTCCCTGCCGGGGAGCTGTTTTTT CASSQEPGLPAGELFF
TRBJ1-2 TRBV4-1 - few TGCGCCAGCAGCCTCGCTTACACCAACTATGGCTACACCTTC CASSLAYTNYGYTF
TRBJ2-7 TRBV4-1 - - TGCGCCAGCAGCCAAGCCGGGACGACGGGGGAGCAGTACTTC CASSQAGTTGEQYF
TRBJ2-3 TRBV5-4 - many TGTGCCAGCAGTCGTCCAGCGGAGAACACAGATACGCAGTATTTT CASSRPAENTDTQYF
TRBJ1-1 TRBV6-6 - - TGTGCCAGCAGTTACTCAGACATGCTGAACACTGAAGCTTTCTTT CASSYSDMLNTEAFF
TRBJ1-5 TRBV6-2/TRBV6-3 - few TGTGCCAGCAGTTACGCTCCCAGGCGGACTAATCAGCCCCAGCATTTT CASSYAPRRTNQPQHF
TRBJ1-4 TRBV4-1 TRBD1 - TGCGCCAGCAGGACACAGGGGGCCGGTGAAAAACTGTTTTTT CASRTQGAGEKLFF
TRBJ1-1 TRBV12-3/TRBV12-4 TRBD1 few TGTGCCAGCAGTACCTCGACAGGGGGGACTGAAGCTTTCTTT CASSTSTGGTEAFF
TRBJ2-7 TRBV4-3 - - TGCGCCAGCAGCCAAACCTTGGGTTCCTACGAGCAGTACTTC CASSQTLGSYEQYF
TRBJ1-1 TRBV30 - few TGTGCCGCCTTTCCGGGGGCAGGAGAAGCTTTCTTT CAAFPGAGEAFF
TRBJ2-1 TRBV7-1 - - TGTGCCAGCAGTTCGCAAGGCCCGGGGAAGGAGGAGTTCTTC CASSSQGPGKEEFF
TRBJ2-5 TRBV3-1 - few TGTGCCAGCAGCCAAGAAACTTTTCAAGAGACCCAGTACTTC CASSQETFQETQYF
TRBJ2-7 TRBV5-1 - many TGCGCCAGCAGCTCCGAGGGGGCCTACGAGCAGTACTTC CASSSEGAYEQYF
TRBJ2-1 TRBV7-2 - - TGTGCCAGCAGCTGGGTCGGGGGCGCGTACAATGAGCAGTTCTTC CASSWVGGAYNEQFF
TRBJ2-1 TRBV11-2 - few TGTGCCAGCAGCTTCCCCGACACCTACAATGAGCAGTTCTTC CASSFPDTYNEQFF
TRBJ2-1 TRBV5-1 TRBD1 few TGCGCCAGCAGCTTGGGTCACCAACAGGGGCCCCCCTACAATGAGCAGTTCTTC CASSLGHQQGPPYNEQFF